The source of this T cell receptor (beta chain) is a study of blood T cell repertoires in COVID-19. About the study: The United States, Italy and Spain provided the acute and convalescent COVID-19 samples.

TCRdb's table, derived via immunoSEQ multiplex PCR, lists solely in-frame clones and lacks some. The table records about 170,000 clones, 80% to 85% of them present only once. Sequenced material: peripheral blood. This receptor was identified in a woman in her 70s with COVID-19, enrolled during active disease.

In DNA form, the CDR3 reads TGTGCCAGCAGCAAGGGGGACAGGGAAATGAACACTGAAGCTTTCTTT. Translating it yields CASSKGDREMNTEAFF. V is TRBV21-1 and J is TRBJ1-1; no check of the table's D call, TRBD1, against the DNA was made. TRBV21-1 counts as a pseudogene. The CDR3 has 16 amino acids.